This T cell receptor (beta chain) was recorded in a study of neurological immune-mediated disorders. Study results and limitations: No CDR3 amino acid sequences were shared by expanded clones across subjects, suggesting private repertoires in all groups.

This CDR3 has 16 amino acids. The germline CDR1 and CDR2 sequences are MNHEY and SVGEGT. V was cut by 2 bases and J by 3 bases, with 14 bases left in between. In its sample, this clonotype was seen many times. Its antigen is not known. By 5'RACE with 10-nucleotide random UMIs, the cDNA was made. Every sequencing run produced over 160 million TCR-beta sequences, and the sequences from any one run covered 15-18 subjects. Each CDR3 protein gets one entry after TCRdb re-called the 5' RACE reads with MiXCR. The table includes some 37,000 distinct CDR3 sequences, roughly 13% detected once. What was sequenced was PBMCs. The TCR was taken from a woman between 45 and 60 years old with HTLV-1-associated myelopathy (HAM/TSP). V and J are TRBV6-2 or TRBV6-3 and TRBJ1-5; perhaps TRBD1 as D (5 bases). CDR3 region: CASSYTSGTYNQPQHF. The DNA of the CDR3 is TGTGCCAGCAGTTACACCTCCGGGACCTACAATCAGCCCCAGCATTTT.